This T cell receptor beta chain comes out of a study of cytomegalovirus exposure and HLA in healthy donors. Germline values: CDR1 SGHVS, CDR2 FQNEAQ. This CDR3 has 15 amino acids. Trimming cost V 5 bases and J 2 bases, with 16 bases left between them. Using immunoSEQ multiplex PCR, the repertoire was profiled, and TCRdb retains in-frame clones only, with some absent. Of under 200,000 clones listed, 65% to 90% are singletons. General study results and limits: As confirmed in vitro, three CMV-associated chains were specific for CMV antigens. Clusters of TCRs from the first cohort tended to co-occur in the roughly 120 validation repertoires (as a later analysis found). It was approximately 170 TCR beta chains that were listed as cytomegalovirus-associated. For most TCR sequences rarity was the rule, although some public TCRs occurred in many donors.

About this clone itself: The antigen is undetermined.

The sequence was collected from a woman younger than 35 in good health and CMV-seronegative. The chain carries TRBV7-8 and TRBJ2-7; D perhaps matches TRBD1 (5 bases). Material for sequencing was PBMCs. CDR3 nucleotide sequence: TGTGCCAGCAGCACCCGACAGCCTAACCCCTACGAGCAGTACTTC. As protein: CASSTRQPNPYEQYF.